The present TCR beta chain was sequenced within a study of cytomegalovirus exposure and HLA in healthy donors. The primer mix had 60 Vbeta and 13 Jbeta primers. Only in-frame clones appear in the TCRdb table, and some are missing; sequencing was by immunoSEQ multiplex PCR. Of 120,000 or so clones in the sample, 80% are singletons; the top ten hold 0.24%. The clonotype was recovered from a man aged 50-59 years in good health and CMV-seronegative. Sequencing was carried out using PBMCs.

CDR3 sequence: CASRPILDLKRAKNIQYF. In nucleotides, the CDR3 is TGTGCCAGCAGACCGATATTAGATTTGAAGCGGGCCAAAAACATTCAGTACTTC. This chain joins TRBV5-4 and TRBJ2-4; a weak D match, TRBD2 (5 bases). V was shortened by 5 bases and J by 1 base, with 22 bases between the two germline ends. Germline lookup yields CDR1 SGHNT and CDR2 YYREEE (reference sequence). The CDR3 covers 18 residues.